The sequence of this T cell receptor (beta chain) was determined in a study of shared clonotypes between healthy human individuals. Overall study results and limits: With several donors compared, roughly 4.9% of naive CD4 clonotypes were shared.

The CDR3 has 14 amino acids. CDR1 and CDR2 (germline): SGHNT, YYREEE (reference sequence). V dropped 3 bases and J dropped 7; count of bases not matched to a gene: 4. With regard to this clone: The antigen is unknown.

The table came from immunoSEQ multiplex PCR; TCRdb's copy has only in-frame clones and leaves some out. The repertoire holds roughly 2.4 million clones, with around 95% as singletons. Sequences were obtained from naive CD4+ T cells sorted from blood. Subset of the sample: CD45RA+ positively selected. The V and J genes are TRBV5-4 and TRBJ2-3, with 11 positions matching TRBD2. The sequence was collected from a man aged 18 to 29 in good health. CDR3 amino acids: CASSYGTSGNTQYF. Written as DNA, the CDR3 is TGTGCCAGCAGCTACGGGACTAGCGGAAATACGCAGTATTTT.